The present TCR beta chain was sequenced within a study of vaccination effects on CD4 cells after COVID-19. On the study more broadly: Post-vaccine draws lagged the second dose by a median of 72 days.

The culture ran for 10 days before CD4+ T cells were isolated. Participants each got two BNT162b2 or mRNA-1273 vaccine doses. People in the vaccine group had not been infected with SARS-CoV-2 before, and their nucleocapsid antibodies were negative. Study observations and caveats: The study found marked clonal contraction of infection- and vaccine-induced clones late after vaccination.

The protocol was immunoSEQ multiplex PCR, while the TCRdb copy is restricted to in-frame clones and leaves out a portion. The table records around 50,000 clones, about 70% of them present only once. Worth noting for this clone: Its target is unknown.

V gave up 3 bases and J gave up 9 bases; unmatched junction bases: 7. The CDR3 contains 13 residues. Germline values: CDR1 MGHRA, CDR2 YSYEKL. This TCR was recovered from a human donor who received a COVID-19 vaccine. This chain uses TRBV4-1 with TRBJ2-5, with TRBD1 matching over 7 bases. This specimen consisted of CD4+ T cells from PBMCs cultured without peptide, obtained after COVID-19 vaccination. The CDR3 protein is CASSHPDRTAQYF. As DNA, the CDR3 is TGCGCCAGCAGCCACCCGGACAGGACGGCCCAGTACTTC.